A single sample gave rise to the 32 T cell receptor beta chains below, sequenced in a study of T cell responses to AZD1222 COVID-19 vaccine. Libraries were prepared by immunoSEQ multiplex PCR; TCRdb keeps only in-frame clonotypes and omits some of them. Here the sample spans tens of thousands of clones, 80% to 90% being singletons. Sequences were derived from peripheral blood, sampled on day 0 of AZD1222 vaccination. The receptors were gathered from an adult in good health.

CDR3 nucleotide sequence: TGTGCCAGCAGCCCCCTCGGGCCGAGCGCTGAAGCTTTCTTT. This codes for CASSPLGPSAEAFF. This chain uses TRBV5-8 with TRBJ1-1; D ambiguous. Germline CDR1 SGHTS, CDR2 YDEGEE. Trimming shortened V by 4 bases and J by 6 bases, and 16 bases separated the two germline ends. CDR3 length equals 14 residues.

This clone was seen only once. V and J are TRBV5-6 and TRBJ2-7, with TRBD1 identical over 8 bases. This CDR3 has 16 amino acids. Germline assignment: CDR1 SGHDT and CDR2 YYEEEE. The junction had 9 bases not matched to a gene; V was cut back by 1 base and J by 3 bases. The DNA of the CDR3 is TGTGCCAGCAGCTTGTTCCAGGGGGCGAGGGTCTACGAGCAGTACTTC. Translation: CASSLFQGARVYEQYF.

This clone was seen a few times. V is TRBV28 and J is TRBJ1-1; the D is unclear. The V end was cut by 2 bases, the J end by 10 bases, with 14 bases between. The length of the CDR3 is 13 residues. Per germline, CDR1 MDHEN and CDR2 SYDVKM. The CDR3 here is CASSLGQREGAFF. In DNA form, the CDR3 reads TGTGCCAGCAGTTTAGGGCAGAGAGAGGGAGCTTTCTTT. Full variable domain (outside the CDR3, taken from reference TRBV28 and TRBJ1-1): DVKVTQSSRYLVKRTGEKVFLECVQDMDHENMFWYRQDPGLGLRLIYFSYDVKMKEKGDIPEGYSVSREKKERFSLILESASTNQTSMYLCASSLGQREGAFFGQGTRLTVV.

This clone was picked up a small number of times. The V gene is TRBV20-1, the J gene TRBJ1-1; D is unresolved. The CDR3 spans 11 residues. CDR1 and CDR2 (germline): DFQATT, SNEGSKA (reference sequence). V lost 5 bases, J lost 1 base, and 5 bases lay in between. CDR3 coding DNA: TGCAGTGCTCACAGGAACACTGAAGCTTTCTTT. Protein product: CSAHRNTEAFF.

The chain links TRBV7-2 to TRBJ1-2; 7 nucleotides agree with TRBD1. This CDR3 region has 14 residues. Germline V gene sequence: CDR1 SGHTA, CDR2 FQGNSA. J gave up 2 bases and V 3 bases, and 3 bases lay outside the gene matches. The CDR3 region is CASSLSTGNYGYTF. As DNA, the CDR3 is TGTGCCAGCAGCTTGTCGACAGGGAACTATGGCTACACCTTC.

The chain couples TRBV27 to TRBJ2-7, with 7 bases fitting TRBD2. Germline CDR1 and CDR2: MNHEY and SMNVEV (reference sequence). The CDR3 loop spans 14 amino acids. V dropped 5 bases and J dropped 3; count of bases not matched to a gene: 7. CDR3 DNA: TGTGCCAGCAGTCCTCGGGACTATAACTACGAGCAGTACTTC. Amino acid sequence: CASSPRDYNYEQYF.

The genes are TRBV6-5 and TRBJ1-2; 9 nucleotides agree with TRBD1. The CDR3 covers 13 residues. Looked up from germline, CDR1 is MNHEY and CDR2 is SVGAGI. V shed 6 bases and J 8 bases; nucleotides not matched to a gene: 7. The CDR3 loop reads CASRAGQGSGYTF. CDR3 DNA sequence: TGTGCCAGCAGAGCGGGACAGGGTAGCGGCTACACCTTC.

CDR3 amino acids: CASSQVGSEDEQYF. The CDR3 DNA is TGTGCCAGCAGCCAAGTGGGCTCTGAGGACGAGCAGTACTTC. The chain links TRBV14 to TRBJ2-7; no clear D. The CDR3 loop spans 14 amino acids. The germline CDR1 and CDR2 sequences are SGHDN and FVKESK. The germline V and J ends were trimmed by 1 base and 5 bases, with 12 bases remaining between them.

The chain combines TRBV5-4 with TRBJ2-7, with a tentative D call TRBD2 (5 bases). The V gene lost 5 bases and the J gene lost 2 bases, with 11 bases spanning the gap. CDR1 and CDR2 (germline): SGHNT, YYREEE (reference sequence). The CDR3 loop spans 13 amino acids. In nucleotides, the CDR3 is TGTGCCAGCAGTCAGAGGGTTCCCTACGAGCAGTACTTC. Translating it yields CASSQRVPYEQYF.

V gene TRBV11-3 combines with J gene TRBJ1-3; D uncertain. The CDR3 has 12 amino acids. CDR1 is SGHNT and CDR2 is YENEEA in the germline V gene. V was clipped by 5 bases and J by 6 bases, with 8 bases between them. Here the CDR3 reads CASSEVENTIYF. DNA for the CDR3: TGTGCCAGCAGCGAGGTGGAAAACACCATATATTTT.

The chain couples TRBV19 to TRBJ1-3; D call uncertain. The V gene's germline CDR1 is LNHDA and CDR2 SQIVND (reference sequence). V lost 5 bases and J lost 4, with 15 bases in between. The length of the CDR3 is 15 residues. The CDR3 bases are TGTGCCAGTAGTTCGGATGCCGGCAACGGAAACACCATATATTTT. Translating it yields CASSSDAGNGNTIYF.

The J gene is TRBJ2-3, the V gene TRBV6-5, with D possibly matching TRBD2 (6 bases). V was shortened by 0 bases and J by 3 bases, with 10 bases between the two germline ends. The length of the CDR3 is 15 residues. Germline CDR1 MNHEY, CDR2 SVGAGI. For the CDR3, the DNA is TGTGCCAGCAGTTACTCTCGGGGGTTTACAGATACGCAGTATTTT. It translates to CASSYSRGFTDTQYF.

This clone was detected a few times. The rearrangement uses TRBV6-5 and TRBJ2-7; 7 positions agree with TRBD2. This CDR3 contains 14 residues. V was clipped by 6 bases and J by 7 bases; unmatched bases: 12. Germline loops: CDR1 MNHEY, CDR2 SVGAGI. The CDR3: CASSLQSGAREQYF. In DNA, the CDR3 is TGTGCCAGCAGCCTACAGAGCGGGGCCCGAGAGCAGTACTTC.

The chain joins TRBV24-1 to TRBJ2-1, with 8 nucleotides matching TRBD1. This CDR3 has 15 residues. CDR1 KGHDR and CDR2 SFDVKD come from the germline V gene. The junction had 4 bases not matched to a gene; V was cut back by 1 base and J by 6 bases. Here the CDR3 reads CATSDFSRGLNEQFF. The CDR3 coding sequence is TGTGCCACCAGTGATTTCTCCAGGGGGCTCAATGAGCAGTTCTTC.

The chain joins TRBV5-5 to TRBJ1-2; D is perhaps TRBD1 (6 bases). V shed 2 bases and J shed 3 bases, with 8 bases lying between them. From germline, CDR1 is SGHKS and CDR2 YYEKEE (reference sequence). The CDR3 is 13 residues long. The CDR3 protein is CASSFSGDYGYTF. The DNA for the CDR3 is TGTGCCAGCAGCTTCTCAGGGGACTATGGCTACACCTTC.

In DNA, the CDR3 is TGCAGCGTTGAAGGGGGTCAGGGGCTGGGGTACAATGAGCAGTTCTTC. Protein product: CSVEGGQGLGYNEQFF. The chain combines TRBV29-1 with TRBJ2-1, with D perhaps matching TRBD1 (6 bases). The CDR3 is 16 amino acids. V was clipped by 1 base and J by 4 bases, with 17 bases between them. Germline V CDR1 and CDR2: SQVTM, ANQGSEA.

This clone appeared a few times. CDR3 sequence reads: CASSLDSNNPSYNSPLHF. The CDR3 nucleotides read TGTGCCAGCAGCTTAGACAGCAACAATCCCTCGTATAATTCACCCCTCCACTTT. The J gene is TRBJ1-6, the V gene TRBV7-6; D gene uncertain. Trimming removed 1 base at V and 4 bases at J, with 17 bases between. This CDR3 comprises 18 residues. CDR1 is SGHVS and CDR2 is FNYEAQ in the germline V gene.

The DNA for the CDR3 is TGTGCCAGCAGTTACTCGGTTGAAAGATCGGAGCAGTACTTC. It specifies CASSYSVERSEQYF. The chain couples TRBV6-2 or TRBV6-3 to TRBJ2-7; D is ambiguous. Germline V lookup: CDR1 MNHEY, CDR2 SVGEGT. Trimming pared 0 bases from V and 7 bases from J, leaving 13 bases between. This CDR3 has 14 residues.

The gene calls are TRBV13 and TRBJ2-7; 8 bases align to TRBD2. The CDR3 consists of 13 residues. Germline V gene lookup returns CDR1 PRHDT and CDR2 FYEKMQ (reference sequence). The V and J ends lost 5 bases and 0 bases, in that order; junction bases with no gene match: 0. CDR3 protein: CASSAGGSYEQYF. The CDR3 DNA is TGTGCCAGCAGCGCGGGGGGCTCCTACGAGCAGTACTTC.

The CDR3 bases are TGTGCCAGCAGCCCTGGGACAGGGGCCAATGAAAAACTGTTTTTT. It translates to CASSPGTGANEKLFF. This rearrangement joins TRBV28 to TRBJ1-4, with 10 bases identical to TRBD1. The V gene end was trimmed by 6 bases and the J gene end by 5 bases; junction bases not matched to a gene: 6. This CDR3 has 15 amino acids. CDR1 is MDHEN and CDR2 is SYDVKM in the germline V gene.

The CDR3 DNA reads as TGTGCCAGCAGCTTAGTTGGGGGAATAGGTGAAAAACTGTTTTTT. This translates into CASSLVGGIGEKLFF. This chain links TRBV11-2 with TRBJ1-4; D possibly corresponds to TRBD1 (5 bases). From germline, CDR1 is SGHAT and CDR2 FQNNGV. The ends were cut back, 1 base at V and 7 bases at J, with 13 bases in the middle. The CDR3 totals 15 residues.

The rearrangement uses TRBV28 and TRBJ2-7, with TRBD1 matching over 8 bases. The V gene end was trimmed by 3 bases and the J gene end by 4 bases; junction bases not matched to a gene: 2. CDR3 length: 13 residues. Germline V gene lookup returns CDR1 MDHEN and CDR2 SYDVKM. The CDR3 spells CASSLRQGYEQYF. The CDR3 coding sequence is TGTGCCAGCAGTTTGCGACAGGGGTACGAGCAGTACTTC. Complete variable domain (other parts from reference TRBV28 and TRBJ2-7): DVKVTQSSRYLVKRTGEKVFLECVQDMDHENMFWYRQDPGLGLRLIYFSYDVKMKEKGDIPEGYSVSREKKERFSLILESASTNQTSMYLCASSLRQGYEQYFGPGTRLTVT.

CDR3 in amino acids: CASSLSGSRAGELFF. CDR3 bases: TGTGCCAGCAGCTTATCTGGGTCCAGGGCCGGGGAGCTGTTTTTT. The chain joins TRBV7-7 to TRBJ2-2; tentative D call: TRBD1 (5 bases). The CDR3 extends over 15 amino acids. The V gene lost 2 bases and the J gene lost 6 bases, with 13 bases spanning the gap. Looked up from germline, CDR1 is SSHAT and CDR2 is FNYEAQ (reference sequence).

The CDR3, as DNA: TGTGCCAGCAGCCAAGATCCCGGCACCACCTACGAGCAGTACTTC. This sequence encodes CASSQDPGTTYEQYF. V is TRBV3-1 (or the pseudogene TRBV3-2) and J is TRBJ2-7; D remains ambiguous. In germline, CDR1 is LGHDT, CDR2 YNNKEL (reference sequence). V lost 0 bases to trimming and J lost 2 bases, with 11 bases between them. CDR3 length: 15 residues.

This sequence joins TRBV11-2 and TRBJ2-3; D might be TRBD1 (5 bases). This CDR3 region has 15 residues. Trimming removed 6 bases from V and 4 bases from J, with 17 bases in between. Germline V gene lookup returns CDR1 SGHAT and CDR2 FQNNGV. DNA of the CDR3: TGTGCCAGCAGTTACCAGGGTTTCGTCGCAGATACGCAGTATTTT. Protein sequence: CASSYQGFVADTQYF. The full variable domain, its missing parts supplied by reference TRBV11-2 and TRBJ2-3, is EAGVAQSPRYKIIEKRQSVAFWCNPISGHATLYWYQQILGQGPKLLIQFQNNGVVDDSQLPKDRFSAERLKGVDSTLKIQPAKLEDSAVYLCASSYQGFVADTQYFGPGTRLTVL.

J is TRBJ2-7 and V is TRBV4-2; TRBD2 matches 11 bases. Per germline, CDR1 LGHNA and CDR2 YNFKEQ. V shed 0 bases and J 2 bases; nucleotides not matched to a gene: 9. CDR3 length: 18 amino acids. CDR3 region: CASSQEGLAGGLTYEQYF. In DNA form, the CDR3 reads TGTGCCAGCAGCCAAGAGGGCCTAGCGGGGGGCCTGACCTACGAGCAGTACTTC.

The genes are TRBV5-1 and TRBJ1-2, with D possibly being TRBD1 (5 bases). The germline V and J ends were trimmed by 0 bases and 2 bases, with 11 bases remaining between them. Germline CDR1 is SGHRS and CDR2 is YFSETQ. There are 15 residues in the CDR3. CDR3 sequence (DNA): TGCGCCAGCAGCTTGGGGGGCGACGGAAACTATGGCTACACCTTC. This sequence encodes CASSLGGDGNYGYTF.

This chain links TRBV28 with TRBJ1-2, with D unclear. The V gene lost 3 bases and the J gene lost 4 bases, with 9 bases spanning the gap. The length of the CDR3 is 13 residues. Germline CDR1 reads MDHEN; CDR2 reads SYDVKM. CDR3 in amino acids: CASSFGFFYGYTF. CDR3 nucleotides: TGTGCCAGCAGTTTTGGATTTTTCTATGGCTACACCTTC.

By frequency in the sample, this clone is medium-sized (0.01 to 0.1%). The chain is built from TRBV7-9 and TRBJ1-5; TRBD1 aligns across 7 bases. This CDR3 region has 16 residues. Germline assignment: CDR1 SEHNR and CDR2 FQNEAQ (reference sequence). With V trimmed by 1 base and J by 5 bases, 8 bases remained unmatched. In nucleotides, the CDR3 is TGTGCCAGCAGCTTAGTTTCAGGGGGAATAGATCAGCCCCAGCATTTT. This translates into CASSLVSGGIDQPQHF. The whole variable domain, remainder taken from reference TRBV7-9 and TRBJ1-5, is DTGVSQNPRHKITKRGQNVTFRCDPISEHNRLYWYRQTLGQGPEFLTYFQNEAQLEKSRLLSDRFSAERPKGSFSTLEIQRTEQGDSAMYLCASSLVSGGIDQPQHFGDGTRLSIL.

This clone is a singleton in its sample. The V gene is TRBV9, the J gene TRBJ1-6; no firm D call. Trimming shortened V by 0 bases and J by 0 bases, and 4 bases separated the two germline ends. Germline CDR1 and CDR2: SGDLS and YYNGEE. This CDR3 region has 15 residues. CDR3 loop: CASSVDLSYNSPLHF. The DNA of the CDR3 is TGTGCCAGCAGCGTAGACCTCTCCTATAATTCACCCCTCCACTTT.

This rearrangement joins TRBV3-1 (or the pseudogene TRBV3-2) to TRBJ2-7; 8 bases line up with TRBD2. With 2 bases clipped from V and 7 bases from J, the junction kept 10 bases outside the gene matches. The CDR3 covers 15 residues. CDR1 and CDR2 from the germline V gene are LGHDT and YNNKEL (reference sequence). CDR3 protein: CASSQHLLAGLEQYF. CDR3 DNA sequence: TGTGCCAGCAGCCAACACCTCCTAGCGGGTCTAGAGCAGTACTTC.

This chain connects TRBV10-2 to TRBJ2-3; 9 positions agree with TRBD2. The germline V gene encodes CDR1 WSHSY and CDR2 SAAADI. The CDR3 totals 16 residues. Trimming took 7 bases from V and 5 from J; bases not matched to a gene: 13. CDR3: CASKEKAGGPQDTQYF. The CDR3 DNA reads as TGCGCCAGCAAAGAAAAGGCGGGGGGGCCACAAGATACGCAGTATTTT.